Presented here are 9 T cell receptor beta chains from one specimen sequenced in a study of blood T cell repertoires in COVID-19. The method was immunoSEQ multiplex PCR; TCRdb's version includes in-frame clones alone and lacks a portion of them. Of around 400,000 clones in the sample, about 88% are singletons; the top ten hold less than 1.5%. Sample: PBMCs or T cells enriched from blood (not recorded which). These receptor sequences come from a young woman who had been exposed to COVID-19.

This clone was detected only once. The chain joins TRBV12-5 to TRBJ2-3; 10 bases align to TRBD1. Germline V CDR1 and CDR2: LGHNT, FRNRAP. The V gene end was trimmed by 0 bases and the J gene end by 3 bases; junction bases not matched to a gene: 6. The CDR3 extends over 17 amino acids. The CDR3 sequence is CASGLVVGTGVTDTQYF. CDR3 nucleotides: TGTGCTAGTGGTTTGGTAGTAGGGACAGGGGTGACAGATACGCAGTATTTT.

This clone was observed once. The J gene is TRBJ2-2, the V gene TRBV28; TRBD2 aligns across 12 bases. The junction had 5 bases not matched to a gene; V was cut back by 8 bases and J by 1 base. Germline-derived CDR1 and CDR2 are MDHEN and SYDVKM. There are 16 residues in the CDR3. CDR3 loop: CASRSGLAGNTGELFF. CDR3 coding DNA: TGTGCCAGCCGCTCGGGACTAGCGGGGAACACCGGGGAGCTGTTTTTT.

This clone was found once. The genes are TRBV18 and TRBJ2-7, with 7 bases identical to TRBD1. V was pared by 3 bases and J by 3 bases, with 8 bases of the junction left unmatched. CDR1 is KGHSH, CDR2 LQKENI, per germline. The CDR3 covers 15 residues. The CDR3 loop reads CASSPPGQRVYEQYF. CDR3 DNA: TGTGCCAGCTCACCTCCGGGACAGAGAGTCTACGAGCAGTACTTC.

The V gene is TRBV7-8, the J gene TRBJ1-2; no definite D call. The germline V and J ends were trimmed by 0 bases and 11 bases, with 16 bases remaining between them. The CDR3 has 14 amino acids. Looked up from germline, CDR1 is SGHVS and CDR2 is FQNEAQ. The CDR3 loop is CASSLAALPEKYTF. The CDR3 DNA sequence: TGTGCCAGCAGCTTAGCGGCCCTACCGGAGAAGTACACCTTC.

V is TRBV11-2 and J is TRBJ1-1; D not certain. The germline V and J ends were trimmed by 0 bases and 3 bases, with 5 bases remaining between them. This CDR3 comprises 13 residues. Germline V lookup: CDR1 SGHAT, CDR2 FQNNGV. The chain's CDR3 is CASSLDRDTEAFF. The CDR3 DNA reads TGTGCCAGCAGCTTAGATCGGGACACTGAAGCTTTCTTT.

The chain is built from TRBV2 and TRBJ1-6; no clear D gene. V was clipped by 1 base and J by 16 bases, with 11 bases between them. The CDR3 has 12 residues. The germline V gene has CDR1 SNHLY and CDR2 FYNNEI. The CDR3 sequence is CASSEGSVPLHF. The CDR3 bases are TGTGCCAGCAGTGAAGGGTCGGTCCCTCTCCACTTT.

The genes are TRBV14 and TRBJ1-6; 7 bases agree with TRBD1. CDR1 and CDR2 from the germline V gene are SGHDN and FVKESK. The CDR3 sequence is 21 residues long. Germline trimming cut 0 bases from V and 7 bases from J; bases unmatched to any gene: 21. CDR3 sequence (DNA): TGTGCCAGCAGCCAAGACCTTGAAGCCTTGGGACAGTTAGATTGGAATTCACCCCTCCACTTT. Protein sequence: CASSQDLEALGQLDWNSPLHF.

The chain employs TRBV28 and TRBJ2-1; 7 bases line up with TRBD2. Germline-derived CDR1 and CDR2 are MDHEN and SYDVKM. With 4 bases clipped from V and 6 bases from J, the junction kept 15 bases outside the gene matches. The CDR3 runs to 17 residues. CDR3 sequence: CASSSRRGGPYSNEQFF. In nucleotides, the CDR3 is TGTGCCAGCAGTTCCAGGAGGGGAGGGCCTTATTCCAATGAGCAGTTCTTC.

A single count supports this clone. The V and J genes are TRBV18 and TRBJ2-7, with 9 bases lining up with TRBD1. This CDR3 has 15 residues. V was clipped by 3 bases and J by 2 bases; unmatched bases: 5. CDR1 is KGHSH, CDR2 LQKENI, per germline. The CDR3: CASSPLTGGAYEQYF. Written as DNA, the CDR3 is TGTGCCAGCTCACCGCTTACAGGGGGCGCCTACGAGCAGTACTTC.